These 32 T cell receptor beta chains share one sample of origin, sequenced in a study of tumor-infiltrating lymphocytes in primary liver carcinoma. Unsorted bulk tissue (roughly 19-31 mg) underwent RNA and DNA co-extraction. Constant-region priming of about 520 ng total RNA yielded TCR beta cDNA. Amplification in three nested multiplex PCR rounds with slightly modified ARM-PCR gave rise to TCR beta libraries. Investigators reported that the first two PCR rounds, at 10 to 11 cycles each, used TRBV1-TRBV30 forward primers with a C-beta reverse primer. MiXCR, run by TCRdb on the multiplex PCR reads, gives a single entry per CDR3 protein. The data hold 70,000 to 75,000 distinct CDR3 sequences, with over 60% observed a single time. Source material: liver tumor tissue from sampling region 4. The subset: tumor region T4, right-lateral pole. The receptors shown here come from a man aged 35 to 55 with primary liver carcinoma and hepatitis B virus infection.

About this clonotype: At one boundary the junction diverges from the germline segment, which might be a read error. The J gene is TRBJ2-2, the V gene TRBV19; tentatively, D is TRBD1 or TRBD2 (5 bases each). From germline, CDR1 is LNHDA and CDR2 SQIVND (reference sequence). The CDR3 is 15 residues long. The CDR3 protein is CASSRQTAITGEMFF. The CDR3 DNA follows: TGTGCCAGTAGTAGACAGACTGCCATCACCGGGGAGATGTTTTTT.

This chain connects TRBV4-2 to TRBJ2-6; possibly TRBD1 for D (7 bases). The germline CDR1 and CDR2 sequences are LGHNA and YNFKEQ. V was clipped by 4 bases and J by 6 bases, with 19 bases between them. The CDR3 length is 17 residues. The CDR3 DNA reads TGTGCCAGCAGCCGAGGACCAGGGGGGACTGAGGCCAACGTCCTGACTTTC. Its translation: CASSRGPGGTEANVLTF.

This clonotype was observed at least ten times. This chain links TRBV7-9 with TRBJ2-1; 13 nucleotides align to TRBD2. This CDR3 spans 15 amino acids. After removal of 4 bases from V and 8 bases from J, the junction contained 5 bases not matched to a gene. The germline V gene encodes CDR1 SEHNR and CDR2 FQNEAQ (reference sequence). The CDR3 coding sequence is TGTGCCAGCAGCTGGACTAGCGGGAGTTTAGATGAGCAGTTCTTC. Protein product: CASSWTSGSLDEQFF.

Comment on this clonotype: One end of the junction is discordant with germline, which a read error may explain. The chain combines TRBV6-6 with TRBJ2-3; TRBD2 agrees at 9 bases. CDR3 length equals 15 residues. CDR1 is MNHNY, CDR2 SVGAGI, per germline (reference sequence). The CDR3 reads CTSSYSGSGTDTQYF. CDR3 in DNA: TGTACGAGCAGTTATAGCGGGAGCGGGACAGATACCCAGTATTTT.

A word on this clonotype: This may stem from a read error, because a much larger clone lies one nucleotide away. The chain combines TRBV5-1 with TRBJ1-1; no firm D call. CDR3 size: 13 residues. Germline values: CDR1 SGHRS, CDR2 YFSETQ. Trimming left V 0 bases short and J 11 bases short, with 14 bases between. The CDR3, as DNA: TGCGCCAGCAGCTTGGCCCGGGCCCAGGAGGCTTTCTTT. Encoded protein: CASSLARAQEAFF.

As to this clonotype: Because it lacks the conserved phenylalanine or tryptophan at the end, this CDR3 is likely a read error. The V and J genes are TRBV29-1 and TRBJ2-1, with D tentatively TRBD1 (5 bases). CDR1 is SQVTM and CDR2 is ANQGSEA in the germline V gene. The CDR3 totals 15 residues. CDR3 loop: CSVGPPYSSYDEQFY. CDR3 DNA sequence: TGCAGTGTGGGGCCTCCTTACAGCTCCTACGATGAGCAGTTCTAC.

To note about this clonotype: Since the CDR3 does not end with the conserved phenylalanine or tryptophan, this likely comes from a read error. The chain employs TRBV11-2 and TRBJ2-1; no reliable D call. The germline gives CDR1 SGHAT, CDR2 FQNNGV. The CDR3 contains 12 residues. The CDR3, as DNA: TGTGCAAGCAGCTTAGCAAACAATGAGCAGTTCCTC. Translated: CASSLANNEQFL.

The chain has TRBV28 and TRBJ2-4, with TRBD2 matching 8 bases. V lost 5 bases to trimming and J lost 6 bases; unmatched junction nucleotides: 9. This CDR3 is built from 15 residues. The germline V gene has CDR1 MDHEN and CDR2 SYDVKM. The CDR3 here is CASSPPPGGGNIQYF. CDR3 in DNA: TGTGCCAGCAGTCCCCCCCCGGGAGGGGGAAACATTCAGTACTTC. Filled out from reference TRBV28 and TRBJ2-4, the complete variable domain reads DVKVTQSSRYLVKRTGEKVFLECVQDMDHENMFWYRQDPGLGLRLIYFSYDVKMKEKGDIPEGYSVSREKKERFSLILESASTNQTSMYLCASSPPPGGGNIQYFGAGTRLSVL.

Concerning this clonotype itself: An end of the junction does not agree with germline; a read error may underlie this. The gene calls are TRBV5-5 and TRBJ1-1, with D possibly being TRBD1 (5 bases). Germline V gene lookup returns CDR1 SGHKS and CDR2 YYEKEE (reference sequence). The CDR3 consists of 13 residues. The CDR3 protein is CASSSEGNTEAVF. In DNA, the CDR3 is TGTGCCAGCAGCTCCGAGGGGAACACTGAAGCTGTCTTT.

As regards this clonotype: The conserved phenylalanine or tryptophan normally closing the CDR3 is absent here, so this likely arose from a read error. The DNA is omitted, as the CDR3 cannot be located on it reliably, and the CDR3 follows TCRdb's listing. The CDR3 reads CPSSEPASGPYSTDTHYY. The V and J genes are TRBV6-1 and TRBJ2-3; TRBD2 is the table's D call, not checked against the DNA. The CDR3 spans 18 residues, counting both ends. Germline CDR1 is MNHNS and CDR2 is SASEGT.

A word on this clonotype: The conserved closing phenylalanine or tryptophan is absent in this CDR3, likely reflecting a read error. The CDR3 coding sequence is TGCAACGTTGAAGGGTTCAATGAGCAGTTCTTA. Translating it yields CNVEGFNEQFL. V and J are TRBV29-1 and TRBJ2-1; D remains unclear. Per germline, CDR1 SQVTM and CDR2 ANQGSEA. This CDR3 contains 11 residues.

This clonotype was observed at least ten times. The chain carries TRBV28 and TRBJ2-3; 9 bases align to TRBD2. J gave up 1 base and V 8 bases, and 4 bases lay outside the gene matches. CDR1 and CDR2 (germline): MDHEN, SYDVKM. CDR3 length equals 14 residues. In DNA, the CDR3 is TGTGCCAGCCGAACTAGCGGGCGCACAGATACGCAGTATTTT. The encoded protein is CASRTSGRTDTQYF.

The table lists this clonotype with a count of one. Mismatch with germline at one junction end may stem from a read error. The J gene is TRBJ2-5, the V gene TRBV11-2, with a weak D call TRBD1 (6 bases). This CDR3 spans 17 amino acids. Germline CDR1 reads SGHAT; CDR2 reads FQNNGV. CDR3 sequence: CASSLVSGGSRQEAQCF. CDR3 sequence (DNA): TGCGCCAGCAGCTTAGTCAGTGGGGGCAGTCGGCAAGAGGCCCAGTGCTTC. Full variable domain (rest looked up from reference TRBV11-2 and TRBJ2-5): EAGVAQSPRYKIIEKRQSVAFWCNPISGHATLYWYQQILGQGPKLLIQFQNNGVVDDSQLPKDRFSAERLKGVDSTLKIQPAKLEDSAVYLCASSLVSGGSRQEAQCFGPGTRLLVL.

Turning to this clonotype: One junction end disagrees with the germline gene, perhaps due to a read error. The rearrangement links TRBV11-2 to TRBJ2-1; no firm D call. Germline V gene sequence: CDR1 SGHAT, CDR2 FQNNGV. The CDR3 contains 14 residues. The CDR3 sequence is CASSYAAVGNEQFF. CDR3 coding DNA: TGTGCCAGCAGCTACGCTGCAGTCGGTAATGAACAGTTCTTC.

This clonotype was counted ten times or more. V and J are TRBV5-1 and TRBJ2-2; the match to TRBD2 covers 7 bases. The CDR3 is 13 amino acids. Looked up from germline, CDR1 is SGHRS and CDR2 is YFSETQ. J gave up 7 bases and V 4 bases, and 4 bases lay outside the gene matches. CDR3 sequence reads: CASSGREIGELFF. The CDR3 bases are TGCGCCAGCAGCGGGAGGGAAATCGGGGAGCTGTTTTTT. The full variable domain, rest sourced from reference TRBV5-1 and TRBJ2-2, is KAGVTQTPRYLIKTRGQQVTLSCSPISGHRSVSWYQQTPGQGLQFLFEYFSETQRNKGNFPGRFSGRQFSNSRSEMNVSTLELGDSALYLCASSGREIGELFFGEGSRLTVL.

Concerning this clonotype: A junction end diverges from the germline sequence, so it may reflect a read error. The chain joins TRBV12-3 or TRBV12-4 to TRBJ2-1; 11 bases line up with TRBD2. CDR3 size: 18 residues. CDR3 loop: CVSSLNHPGGLADNEQFF. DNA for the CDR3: TGCGTCAGCAGTTTAAACCATCCAGGGGGACTAGCGGACAATGAGCAGTTCTTC.

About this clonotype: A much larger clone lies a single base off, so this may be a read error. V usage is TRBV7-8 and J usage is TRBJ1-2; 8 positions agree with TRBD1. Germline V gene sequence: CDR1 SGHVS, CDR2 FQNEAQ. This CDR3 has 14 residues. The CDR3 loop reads CVSSIQGADYGYTF. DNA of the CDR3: TGTGTCAGCAGTATCCAGGGGGCGGACTATGGCTACACCTTC.

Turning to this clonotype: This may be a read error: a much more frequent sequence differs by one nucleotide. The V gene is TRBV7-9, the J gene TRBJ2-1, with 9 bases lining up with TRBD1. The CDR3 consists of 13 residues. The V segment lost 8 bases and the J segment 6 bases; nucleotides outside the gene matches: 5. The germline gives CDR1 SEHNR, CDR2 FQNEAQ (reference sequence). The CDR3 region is CASRSQGANEQFF. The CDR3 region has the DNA TGTGCCAGCCGCTCACAGGGGGCCAATGAGCAGTTCTTC.

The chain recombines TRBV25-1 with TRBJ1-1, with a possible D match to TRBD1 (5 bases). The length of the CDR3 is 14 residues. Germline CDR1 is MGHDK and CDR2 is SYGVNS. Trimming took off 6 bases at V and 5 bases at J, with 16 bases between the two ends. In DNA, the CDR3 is TGTGCCAGCAGGGTCAGGGCGTTGGGGACTGAAGCTTTCTTT. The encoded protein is CASRVRALGTEAFF.

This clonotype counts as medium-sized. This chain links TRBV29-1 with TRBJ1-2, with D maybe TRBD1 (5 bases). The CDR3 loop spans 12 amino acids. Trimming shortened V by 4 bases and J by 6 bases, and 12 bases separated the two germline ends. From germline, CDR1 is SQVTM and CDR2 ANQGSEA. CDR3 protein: CSVAQTVDGYTF. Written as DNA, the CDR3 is TGCAGCGTTGCCCAGACAGTAGATGGCTACACCTTC.

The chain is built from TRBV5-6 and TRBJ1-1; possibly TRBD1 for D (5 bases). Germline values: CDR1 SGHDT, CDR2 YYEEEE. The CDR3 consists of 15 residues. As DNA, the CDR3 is TGTGTCGGTAGCGGAGGGGACGGAATGAACACTGAAGCTTTCTTT. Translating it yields CVGSGGDGMNTEAFF.

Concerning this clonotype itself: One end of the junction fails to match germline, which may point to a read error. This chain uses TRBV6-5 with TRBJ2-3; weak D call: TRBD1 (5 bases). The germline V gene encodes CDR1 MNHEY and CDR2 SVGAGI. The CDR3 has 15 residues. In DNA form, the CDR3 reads TGTGCCAGCAGTTACCGAGACAGAAACACAGATACACAGTATTTT. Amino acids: CASSYRDRNTDTQYF.

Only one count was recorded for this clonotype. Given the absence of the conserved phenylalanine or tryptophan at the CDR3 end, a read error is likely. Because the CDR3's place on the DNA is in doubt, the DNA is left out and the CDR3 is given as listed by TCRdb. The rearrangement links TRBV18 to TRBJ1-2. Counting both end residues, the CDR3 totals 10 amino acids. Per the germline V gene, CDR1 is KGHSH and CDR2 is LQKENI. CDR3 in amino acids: CASSPLVQSK.

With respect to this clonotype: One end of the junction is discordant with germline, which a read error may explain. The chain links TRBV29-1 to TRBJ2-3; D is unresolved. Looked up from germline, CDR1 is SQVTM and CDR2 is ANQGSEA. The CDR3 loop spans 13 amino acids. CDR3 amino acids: CRVGKGQRDTQYF. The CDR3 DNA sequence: TGCAGAGTTGGCAAGGGCCAGAGAGATACGCAGTATTTT.

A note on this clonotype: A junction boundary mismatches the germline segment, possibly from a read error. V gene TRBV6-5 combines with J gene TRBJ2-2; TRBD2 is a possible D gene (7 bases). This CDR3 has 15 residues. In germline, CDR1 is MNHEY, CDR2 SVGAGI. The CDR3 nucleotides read TGTACCAGCAGTTACAAACCCCGGGGGGCAGGGGAGCTGTTTTTT. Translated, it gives CTSSYKPRGAGELFF.

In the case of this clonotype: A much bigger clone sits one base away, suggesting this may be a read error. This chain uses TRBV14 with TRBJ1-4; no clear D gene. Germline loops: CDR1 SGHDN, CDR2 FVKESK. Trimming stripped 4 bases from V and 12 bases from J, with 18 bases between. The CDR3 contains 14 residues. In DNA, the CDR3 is TGTGCCAGCAGCCCGGACCCCCTTGGGGAAGAACTGTTTTTT. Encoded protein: CASSPDPLGEELFF.

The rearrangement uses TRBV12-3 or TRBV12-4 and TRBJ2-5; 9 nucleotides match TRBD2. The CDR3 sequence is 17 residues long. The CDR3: CARSLWLAGLLGETQYF. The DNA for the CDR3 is TGTGCGCGCAGTTTATGGCTAGCGGGGTTGTTGGGGGAGACCCAGTACTTC.

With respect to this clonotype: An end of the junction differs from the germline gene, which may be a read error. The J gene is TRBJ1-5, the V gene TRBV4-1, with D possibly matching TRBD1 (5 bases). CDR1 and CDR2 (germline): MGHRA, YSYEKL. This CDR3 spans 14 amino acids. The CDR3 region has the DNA TGCGCCAGCAGTCAAGCCGGGACGGGTCAGTCCCAGCATTTT. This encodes CASSQAGTGQSQHF.

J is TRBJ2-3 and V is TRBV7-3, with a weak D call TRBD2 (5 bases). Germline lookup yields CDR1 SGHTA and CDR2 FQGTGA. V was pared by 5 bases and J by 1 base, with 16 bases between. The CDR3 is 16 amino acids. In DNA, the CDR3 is TGTGCCAGCAGCCTTGGGGTAGCGAGGGGCACAGATACGCAGTATTTT. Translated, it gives CASSLGVARGTDTQYF.

The CDR3 sequence: CASSVRPVQGRALTF. The CDR3 DNA follows: TGTGCCAGCAGCGTTCGACCGGTACAGGGAAGGGCCCTGACTTTC. The chain has TRBV7-3 and TRBJ2-6, with a tentative D call TRBD1 (6 bases). The CDR3 sequence is 15 residues long. Germline lookup yields CDR1 SGHTA and CDR2 FQGTGA. V lost 5 bases, J lost 15 bases, and 23 bases lay in between.

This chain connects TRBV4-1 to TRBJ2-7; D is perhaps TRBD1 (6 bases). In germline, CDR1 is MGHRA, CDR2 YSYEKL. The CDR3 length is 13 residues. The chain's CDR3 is CTSSRTGYYEQYF. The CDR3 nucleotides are TGCACGAGCAGCCGCACAGGGTATTACGAGCAGTACTTC.

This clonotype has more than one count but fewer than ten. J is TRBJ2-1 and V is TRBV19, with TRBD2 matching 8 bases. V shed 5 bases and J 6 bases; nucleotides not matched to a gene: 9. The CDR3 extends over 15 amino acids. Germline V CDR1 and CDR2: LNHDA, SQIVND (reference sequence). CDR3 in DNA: TGTGCCAGTAGTGCTTACGGGAGGGCCAGCAATGAGCAGTTCTTC. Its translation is CASSAYGRASNEQFF.